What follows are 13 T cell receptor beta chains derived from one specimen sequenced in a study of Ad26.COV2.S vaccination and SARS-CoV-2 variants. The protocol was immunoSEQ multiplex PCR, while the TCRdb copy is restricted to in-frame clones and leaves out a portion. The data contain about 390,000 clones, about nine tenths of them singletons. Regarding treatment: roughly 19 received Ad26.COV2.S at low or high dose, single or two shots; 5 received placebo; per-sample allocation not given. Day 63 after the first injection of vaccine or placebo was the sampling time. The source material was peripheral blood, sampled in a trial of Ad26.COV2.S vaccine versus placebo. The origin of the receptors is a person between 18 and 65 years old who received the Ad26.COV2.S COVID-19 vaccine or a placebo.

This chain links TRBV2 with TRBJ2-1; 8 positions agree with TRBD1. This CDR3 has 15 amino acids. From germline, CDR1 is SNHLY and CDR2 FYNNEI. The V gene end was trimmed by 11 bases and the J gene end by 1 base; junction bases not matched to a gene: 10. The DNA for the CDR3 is TGTGCCGGCCTCTCCGACAGGGGTTCCTACAATGAGCAGTTCTTC. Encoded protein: CAGLSDRGSYNEQFF.

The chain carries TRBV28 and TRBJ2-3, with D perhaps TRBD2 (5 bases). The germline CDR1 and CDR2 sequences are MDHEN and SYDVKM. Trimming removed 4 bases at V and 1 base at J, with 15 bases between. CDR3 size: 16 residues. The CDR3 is CASSSAASFGTDTQYF. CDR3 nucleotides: TGTGCCAGCAGTTCAGCGGCGAGCTTTGGCACAGATACGCAGTATTTT.

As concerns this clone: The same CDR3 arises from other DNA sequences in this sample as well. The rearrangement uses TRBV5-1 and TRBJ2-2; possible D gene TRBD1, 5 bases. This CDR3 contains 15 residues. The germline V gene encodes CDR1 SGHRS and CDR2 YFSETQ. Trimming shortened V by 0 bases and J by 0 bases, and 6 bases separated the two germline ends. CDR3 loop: CASSLEGPNTGELFF. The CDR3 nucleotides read TGCGCCAGCAGCTTGGAGGGGCCGAACACCGGGGAGCTGTTTTTT. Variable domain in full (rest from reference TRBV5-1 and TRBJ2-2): KAGVTQTPRYLIKTRGQQVTLSCSPISGHRSVSWYQQTPGQGLQFLFEYFSETQRNKGNFPGRFSGRQFSNSRSEMNVSTLELGDSALYLCASSLEGPNTGELFFGEGSRLTVL.

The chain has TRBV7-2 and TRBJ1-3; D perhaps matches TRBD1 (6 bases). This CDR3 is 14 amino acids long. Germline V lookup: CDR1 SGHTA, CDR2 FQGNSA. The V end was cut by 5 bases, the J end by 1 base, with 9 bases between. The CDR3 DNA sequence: TGTGCCAGCAGCCCACAGGGTTCTGGAAACACCATATATTTT. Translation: CASSPQGSGNTIYF.

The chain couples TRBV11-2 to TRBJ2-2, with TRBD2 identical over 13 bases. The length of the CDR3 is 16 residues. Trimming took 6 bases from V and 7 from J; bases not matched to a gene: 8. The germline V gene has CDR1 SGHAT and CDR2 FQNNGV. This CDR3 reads CASSTTSGGELGELFF. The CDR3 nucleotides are TGTGCCAGCAGTACTACTAGCGGGGGGGAACTCGGGGAGCTGTTTTTT.

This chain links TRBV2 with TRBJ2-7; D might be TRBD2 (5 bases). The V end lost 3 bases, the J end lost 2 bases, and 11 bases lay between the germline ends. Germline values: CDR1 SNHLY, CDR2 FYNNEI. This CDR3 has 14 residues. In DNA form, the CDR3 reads TGTGCCAGCAGTGAGGGTCGGGGTCCCTACGAGCAGTACTTC. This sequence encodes CASSEGRGPYEQYF.

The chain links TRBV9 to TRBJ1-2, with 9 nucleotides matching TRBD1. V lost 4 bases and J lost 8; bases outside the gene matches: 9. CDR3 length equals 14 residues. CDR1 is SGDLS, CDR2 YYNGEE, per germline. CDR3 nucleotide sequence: TGTGCCAGCAGCCTTAGGACAGGGGTATTAGGCTACACCTTC. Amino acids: CASSLRTGVLGYTF.

CDR3 sequence: CAWSRASGELFF. The CDR3 nucleotides read TGTGCCTGGAGTAGAGCTTCCGGGGAGCTGTTTTTT. The V call is TRBV30, the J call TRBJ2-2; D is unresolved. Trimming removed 2 bases from V and 6 bases from J, with 7 bases in between. The CDR3 runs 12 residues. In germline, CDR1 is GTSNPN, CDR2 SVGIG (reference sequence). The whole variable domain, remainder taken from reference TRBV30 and TRBJ2-2, is SQTIHQWPATLVQPVGSPLSLECTVEGTSNPNLYWYRQAAGRGLQLLFYSVGIGQISSEVPQNLSASRPQDRQFILSSKKLLLSDSGFYLCAWSRASGELFFGEGSRLTVL.

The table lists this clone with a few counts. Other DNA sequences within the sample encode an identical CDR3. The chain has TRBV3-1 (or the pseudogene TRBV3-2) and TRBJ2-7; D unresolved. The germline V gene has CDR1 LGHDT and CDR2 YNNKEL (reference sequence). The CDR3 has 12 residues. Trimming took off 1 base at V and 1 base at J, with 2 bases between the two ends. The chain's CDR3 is CASSQGSYEQYF. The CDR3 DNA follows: TGTGCCAGCAGCCAAGGGTCCTACGAGCAGTACTTC.

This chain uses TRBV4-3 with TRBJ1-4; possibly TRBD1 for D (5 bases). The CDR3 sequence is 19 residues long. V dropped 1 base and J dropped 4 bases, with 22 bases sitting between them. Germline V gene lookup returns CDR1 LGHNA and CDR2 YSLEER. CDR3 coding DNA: TGCGCCAGCAGCCAAGGGGTCGAGGGGATCAGGCTTAATAATGAAAAACTGTTTTTT. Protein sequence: CASSQGVEGIRLNNEKLFF.

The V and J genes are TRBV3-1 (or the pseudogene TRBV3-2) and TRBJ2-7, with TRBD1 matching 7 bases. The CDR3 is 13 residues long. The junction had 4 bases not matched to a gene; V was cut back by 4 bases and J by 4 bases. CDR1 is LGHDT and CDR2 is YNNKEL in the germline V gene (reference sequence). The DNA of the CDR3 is TGTGCCAGCAGCCCTGGGACAGCGTACGAGCAGTACTTC. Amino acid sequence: CASSPGTAYEQYF.

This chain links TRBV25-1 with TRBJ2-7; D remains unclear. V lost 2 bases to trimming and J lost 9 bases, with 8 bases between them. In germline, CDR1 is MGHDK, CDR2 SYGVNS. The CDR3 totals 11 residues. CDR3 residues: CASSEGLGQYF. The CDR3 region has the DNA TGTGCCAGCAGTGAAGGTCTTGGGCAGTACTTC.

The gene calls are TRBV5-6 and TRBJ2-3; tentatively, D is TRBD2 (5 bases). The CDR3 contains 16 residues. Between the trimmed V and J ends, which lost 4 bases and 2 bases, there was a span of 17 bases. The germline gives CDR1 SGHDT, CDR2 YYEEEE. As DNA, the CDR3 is TGTGCCAGCAGCCCACCGGCCCCGGAGGTCACAGATACGCAGTATTTT. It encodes CASSPPAPEVTDTQYF.